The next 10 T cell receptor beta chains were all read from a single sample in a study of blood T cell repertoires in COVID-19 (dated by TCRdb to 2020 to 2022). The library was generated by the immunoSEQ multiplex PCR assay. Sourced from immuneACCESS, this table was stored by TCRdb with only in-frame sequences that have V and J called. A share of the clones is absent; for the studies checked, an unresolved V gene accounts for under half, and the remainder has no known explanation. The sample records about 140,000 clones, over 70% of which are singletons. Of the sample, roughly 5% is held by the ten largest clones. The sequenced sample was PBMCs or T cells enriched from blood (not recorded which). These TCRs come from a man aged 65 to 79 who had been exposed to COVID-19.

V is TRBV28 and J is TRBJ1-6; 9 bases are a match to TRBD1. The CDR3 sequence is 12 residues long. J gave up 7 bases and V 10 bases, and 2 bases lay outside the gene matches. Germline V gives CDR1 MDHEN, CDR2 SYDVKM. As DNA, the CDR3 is TGTGCCACCGGGACAGGGAATTCACCCCTCCACTTT. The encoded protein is CATGTGNSPLHF.

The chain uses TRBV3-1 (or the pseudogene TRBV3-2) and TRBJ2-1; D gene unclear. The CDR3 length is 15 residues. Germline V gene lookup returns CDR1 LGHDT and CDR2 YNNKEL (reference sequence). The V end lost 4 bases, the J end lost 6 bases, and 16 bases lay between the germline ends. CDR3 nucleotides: TGTGCCAGCAGCCCGTCCCTTAATCCCGGCAATGAGCAGTTCTTC. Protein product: CASSPSLNPGNEQFF.

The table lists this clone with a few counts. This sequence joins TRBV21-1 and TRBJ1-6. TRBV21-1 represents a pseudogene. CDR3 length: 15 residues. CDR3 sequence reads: CASSTQIRDNSPLHF. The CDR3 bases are TGTGCCAGCAGCACCCAAATCCGCGATAATTCACCCCTCCACTTT.

The CDR3 DNA follows: TGTGCCAGCAGTACCCGGGACAGTCAAGAGACCCAGTACTTC. It yields the protein CASSTRDSQETQYF. The gene calls are TRBV6-5 and TRBJ2-5; TRBD1 aligns across 7 bases. V gave up 5 bases and J gave up 2 bases; unmatched junction bases: 5. The CDR3 runs to 14 residues. The germline V gene has CDR1 MNHEY and CDR2 SVGAGI.

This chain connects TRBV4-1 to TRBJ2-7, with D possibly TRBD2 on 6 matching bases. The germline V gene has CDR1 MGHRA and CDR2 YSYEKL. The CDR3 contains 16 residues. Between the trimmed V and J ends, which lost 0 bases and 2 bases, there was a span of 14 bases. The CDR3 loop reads CASSQDPRPGAYEQYF. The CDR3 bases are TGCGCCAGCAGCCAAGATCCAAGGCCGGGGGCCTACGAGCAGTACTTC.

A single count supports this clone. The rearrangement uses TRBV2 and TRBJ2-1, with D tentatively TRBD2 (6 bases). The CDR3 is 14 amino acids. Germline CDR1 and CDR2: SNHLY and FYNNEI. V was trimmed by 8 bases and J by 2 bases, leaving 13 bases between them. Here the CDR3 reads CASRRRVAYNEQFF. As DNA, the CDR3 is TGTGCCAGCCGTCGGAGGGTTGCCTACAATGAGCAGTTCTTC.

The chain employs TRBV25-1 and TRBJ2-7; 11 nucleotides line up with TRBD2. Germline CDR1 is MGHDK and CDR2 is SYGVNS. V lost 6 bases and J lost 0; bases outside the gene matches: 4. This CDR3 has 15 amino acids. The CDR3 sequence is CASSKLAGASYEQYF. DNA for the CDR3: TGTGCCAGCAGCAAACTAGCGGGGGCCTCCTACGAGCAGTACTTC.

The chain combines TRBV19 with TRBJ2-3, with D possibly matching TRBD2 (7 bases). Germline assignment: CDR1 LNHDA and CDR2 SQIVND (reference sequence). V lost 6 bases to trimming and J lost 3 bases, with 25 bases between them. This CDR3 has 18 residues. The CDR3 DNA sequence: TGTGCCAGTAGCGAAAAGGAGGGGGGGCCATGGAGTACAGATACGCAGTATTTT. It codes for CASSEKEGGPWSTDTQYF.

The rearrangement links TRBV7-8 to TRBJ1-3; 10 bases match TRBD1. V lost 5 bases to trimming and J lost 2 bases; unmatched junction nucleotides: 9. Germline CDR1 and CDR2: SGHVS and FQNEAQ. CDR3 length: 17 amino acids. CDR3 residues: CASSRLTGGDPGNTIYF. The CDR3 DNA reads TGTGCCAGCAGCCGCTTGACAGGGGGCGACCCTGGAAACACCATATATTTT.

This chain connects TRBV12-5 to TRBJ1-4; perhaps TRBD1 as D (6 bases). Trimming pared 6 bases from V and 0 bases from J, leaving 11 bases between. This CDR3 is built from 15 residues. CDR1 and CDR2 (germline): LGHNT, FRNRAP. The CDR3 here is CASGQGDATNEKLFF. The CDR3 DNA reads TGTGCTAGTGGACAGGGAGATGCAACTAATGAAAAACTGTTTTTT.